The next 29 T cell receptor beta chains were all read from a single sample in a study of T-cell reconstitution after alpha-beta-depleted transplantation in children. Unique molecular identifiers were incorporated during preparation of the TCRbeta library. TCRdb fed the PCR reads into MiXCR, producing one record per CDR3 protein. The data contain about 260,000 distinct CDR3 sequences, under 9.5% of them singletons. Sample: PBMCs, mostly from graft donor cells, taken 180 days after TCRalphabeta/CD19-depleted stem cell transplant. These receptors came from a male patient aged 5 to 17 who had a stem cell transplant for acute lymphoblastic leukemia, so the T cells may come from the graft donor.

This clonotype has a count of ten or more. The V gene is TRBV6-1, the J gene TRBJ2-1, with D possibly TRBD2 on 6 matching bases. CDR1 MNHNS and CDR2 SASEGT come from the germline V gene. The V end lost 5 bases, the J end lost 5 bases, and 19 bases lay between the germline ends. This CDR3 spans 16 amino acids. Written as DNA, the CDR3 is TGTGCCAGCAGTCCCCCTATTGGGAGGAGGAACAATGAGCAGTTCTTC. Amino acid sequence: CASSPPIGRRNNEQFF.

There are many counts of this clonotype. The chain joins TRBV12-3 or TRBV12-4 to TRBJ2-3, with D unclear. V was clipped by 1 base and J by 2 bases, with 10 bases between them. CDR3 length: 15 residues. The CDR3 region has the DNA TGTGCCAGCAGTTTAGACCGGAGAGCCACAGATACGCAGTATTTT. Translating gives CASSLDRRATDTQYF.

This clonotype has at least ten counts. The chain has TRBV11-2 and TRBJ2-1; 12 bases match TRBD2. Germline-derived CDR1 and CDR2 are SGHAT and FQNNGV. CDR3 length: 19 residues. J lost 0 bases, V lost 1 base, and 7 bases had no gene match. The CDR3 region has the DNA TGTGCCAGCAGCTTAGGAGTCCTAGCGGGGGGGAGCTCCTACAATGAGCAGTTCTTC. This sequence encodes CASSLGVLAGGSSYNEQFF.

This clonotype was observed many times. The chain has TRBV5-1 and TRBJ1-2; 9 bases agree with TRBD1. The germline CDR1 and CDR2 sequences are SGHRS and YFSETQ. This CDR3 region has 14 residues. The ends lost 4 bases at V and 6 bases at J; junction bases unmatched: 7. CDR3 sequence reads: CASSVGGQGNGYTF. Written as DNA, the CDR3 is TGCGCCAGCAGCGTGGGTGGACAGGGGAATGGCTACACCTTC.

This clonotype was seen many times. The chain employs TRBV12-3 or TRBV12-4 and TRBJ1-5, with unresolved D. There are 12 residues in the CDR3. Trimming removed 4 bases at V and 5 bases at J, with 6 bases between. The CDR3 is CASSSTYQPQHF. Written as DNA, the CDR3 is TGTGCCAGCAGTTCGACGTATCAGCCCCAGCATTTT.

This clonotype was seen many times. V usage is TRBV18 and J usage is TRBJ2-2; D is undetermined. The V and J ends lost 4 bases and 0 bases respectively, with 6 bases between them. This CDR3 is 14 amino acids long. Germline V CDR1 and CDR2: KGHSH, LQKENI. CDR3 protein: CASSHRPNTGELFF. The DNA of the CDR3 is TGTGCCAGCTCACACCGACCGAACACCGGGGAGCTGTTTTTT.

This clonotype was counted ten times or more. The V gene is TRBV10-3, the J gene TRBJ1-4, with a weak D call TRBD1 (5 bases). CDR1 is ENHRY, CDR2 SYGVKD, per germline. Trimming took off 3 bases at V and 7 bases at J, with 9 bases between the two ends. The CDR3 is made up of 13 amino acids. The CDR3 nucleotides are TGTGCCATCAGTGACGGGGGAGGTGAAAAACTGTTTTTT. Amino acid sequence: CAISDGGGEKLFF.

This clonotype was counted at least ten times. V and J are TRBV6-1 and TRBJ1-1, with D unclear. Between the trimmed V and J ends, which lost 6 bases and 0 bases, there was a span of 11 bases. From germline, CDR1 is MNHNS and CDR2 SASEGT. The CDR3 length is 14 residues. The CDR3, as DNA: TGTGCCAGCAGACAGCCCGCTATGAACACTGAAGCTTTCTTT. Amino acid sequence: CASRQPAMNTEAFF.

A note on this clonotype: This may come from a read error, since a much larger clone is one base off. The chain joins TRBV20-1 to TRBJ2-7; D not resolved. CDR3 length: 12 amino acids. The germline V gene has CDR1 DFQATT and CDR2 SNEGSKA (reference sequence). CDR3 amino acids: CSARTPGSNQHF. CDR3 sequence (DNA): TGCAGTGCTAGAACGCCGGGCTCGAATCAGCACTTC.

This clonotype has at least ten counts. The chain combines TRBV4-3 with TRBJ2-3, with D tentatively TRBD1 (6 bases). The germline V gene has CDR1 LGHNA and CDR2 YSLEER. This CDR3 is built from 16 residues. Trimming stripped 0 bases from V and 0 bases from J, with 10 bases between. CDR3 protein: CASSQDTGQSTDTQYF. CDR3 in DNA: TGCGCCAGCAGCCAAGATACGGGACAAAGCACAGATACGCAGTATTTT.

This clonotype was seen only a few times. The chain has TRBV12-3 or TRBV12-4 and TRBJ1-4; D perhaps matches TRBD1 (5 bases). V was clipped by 6 bases and J by 5 bases, with 19 bases between them. The CDR3 sequence is 16 residues long. CDR3 nucleotide sequence: TGTGCCAGCAGCTCACCGCGGGGCGAATCGAATGAAAAACTGTTTTTT. Its translation: CASSSPRGESNEKLFF.

This clonotype occurred many times. The chain combines TRBV11-3 with TRBJ2-3, with 7 bases aligning to TRBD2. The CDR3 sequence is 16 residues long. From germline, CDR1 is SGHNT and CDR2 YENEEA. Trimming cost V 5 bases and J 0 bases; bases outside gene matches: 8. The CDR3 DNA sequence: TGTGCCAGCAGCCCCTACCCTAGCGGAAGCACAGATACGCAGTATTTT. Protein product: CASSPYPSGSTDTQYF.

This clonotype was recorded many times. The chain carries TRBV7-2 and TRBJ2-2, with 8 bases that match TRBD2. Germline lookup yields CDR1 SGHTA and CDR2 FQGNSA. Unmatched junction bases numbered 5, after V lost 0 bases and J lost 5 bases. There are 16 residues in the CDR3. The CDR3: CASSLALAALTGELFF. The CDR3 coding sequence is TGTGCCAGCAGCTTAGCACTAGCGGCTTTAACCGGGGAGCTGTTTTTT.

This clonotype was seen ten or more times. The chain links TRBV14 to TRBJ2-7; D remains ambiguous. V was trimmed by 2 bases and J by 0 bases, leaving 11 bases between them. CDR3 length: 15 amino acids. Germline values: CDR1 SGHDN, CDR2 FVKESK. The CDR3 reads CASSQTAQSSYEQYF. DNA for the CDR3: TGTGCCAGCAGCCAAACAGCTCAGAGCTCCTACGAGCAGTACTTC. Looking up the rest from reference TRBV14 and TRBJ2-7 gives the full variable domain: EAGVTQFPSHSVIEKGQTVTLRCDPISGHDNLYWYRRVMGKEIKFLLHFVKESKQDESGMPNNRFLAERTGGTYSTLKVQPAELEDSGVYFCASSQTAQSSYEQYFGPGTRLTVT.

This clonotype was counted a few times. The gene calls are TRBV2 and TRBJ1-2; 7 bases are shared with TRBD1. CDR1 is SNHLY and CDR2 is FYNNEI in the germline V gene. The J segment lost 9 bases and the V segment lost 6 bases, leaving 7 bases of the junction unmatched. CDR3 size: 12 residues. In DNA, the CDR3 is TGTGCCAGCAGGGACAGGCGAAGTCGCTACACCTTC. It is translated as CASRDRRSRYTF. Looking up the rest from reference TRBV2 and TRBJ1-2 gives the full variable domain: EPEVTQTPSHQVTQMGQEVILRCVPISNHLYFYWYRQILGQKVEFLVSFYNNEISEKSEIFDDQFSVERPDGSNFTLKIRSTKLEDSAMYFCASRDRRSRYTFGSGTRLTVV.

This clonotype has a count of ten or more. This chain connects TRBV20-1 to TRBJ1-1, with D perhaps matching TRBD1 (5 bases). Trimming took off 3 bases at V and 3 bases at J, with 8 bases between the two ends. The CDR3 runs 12 residues. CDR1 is DFQATT and CDR2 is SNEGSKA in the germline V gene (reference sequence). CDR3 protein: CSASGGYTEAFF. The CDR3 DNA sequence: TGCAGTGCTAGTGGGGGGTACACTGAAGCTTTCTTT.

This clonotype was counted at least ten times. V gene TRBV15 combines with J gene TRBJ2-2; unclear D gene. The CDR3 has 14 residues. Trimming left V 0 bases short and J 4 bases short, with 6 bases between. Germline V CDR1 and CDR2: LNHNV, YYDKDF (reference sequence). The CDR3 DNA is TGTGCCACCAGCAGAGATAAGGGCACCGGGGAGCTGTTTTTT. Translation: CATSRDKGTGELFF.

The table lists this clonotype with many counts. The CDR3, as DNA: TGTGCCAGCAGCTTGGGGACAGGGGGTGTCCGGGGTACGCAGTATTTT. It codes for CASSLGTGGVRGTQYF. This chain links TRBV7-6 with TRBJ2-3; TRBD1 matches 11 bases. CDR3 length: 16 residues. Germline V gene lookup returns CDR1 SGHVS and CDR2 FNYEAQ. Germline trimming cut 3 bases from V and 8 bases from J; bases unmatched to any gene: 10.

There are many counts of this clonotype. J is TRBJ2-7 and V is TRBV28; either TRBD1 or TRBD2 may supply D (5 bases each). This CDR3 comprises 10 residues. The germline V gene encodes CDR1 MDHEN and CDR2 SYDVKM. Trimming left V 6 bases short and J 8 bases short, with 8 bases between. The CDR3 region has the DNA TGTGCCAGCAGAAGGGGACAGCAGTACTTC. Amino acids: CASRRGQQYF.

This clonotype was counted many times. The gene calls are TRBV20-1 and TRBJ1-5; no clear D gene. From germline, CDR1 is DFQATT and CDR2 SNEGSKA (reference sequence). The CDR3 length is 14 residues. The V and J ends lost 1 base and 3 bases respectively, with 10 bases between them. The CDR3 sequence is CSARGIEINQPQHF. CDR3 DNA: TGCAGTGCTAGAGGGATAGAGATCAATCAGCCCCAGCATTTT.

As regards this clonotype: A much larger clone sits a single nucleotide away, making a read error possible. The chain couples TRBV7-9 to TRBJ1-4; D might be TRBD1 (5 bases). The CDR3 is 14 residues long. Germline V CDR1 and CDR2: SEHNR, FQNEAQ (reference sequence). V lost 5 bases and J lost 9, with 16 bases in between. The CDR3 here is CASSPPRGGQKLFF. DNA for the CDR3: TGTGCCAGCAGCCCCCCCCGCGGGGGTCAAAAACTGTTTTTT. Based on the CDR3 plus reference TRBV7-9 and TRBJ1-4, the full variable domain is DTGVSQNPRHKITKRGQNVTFRCDPISEHNRLYWYRQTLGQGPEFLTYFQNEAQLEKSRLLSDRFSAERPKGSFSTLEIQRTEQGDSAMYLCASSPPRGGQKLFFGSGTQLSVL.

This clonotype was seen at least ten times. The V gene is TRBV20-1, the J gene TRBJ2-7; 13 nucleotides match TRBD2. The CDR3 is made up of 16 amino acids. Germline-derived CDR1 and CDR2 are DFQATT and SNEGSKA (reference sequence). J lost 4 bases, V lost 5 bases, and 11 bases had no gene match. CDR3 nucleotides: TGCAGTGCTCTAGGACTAGCGGGAGCCGGAGGGTACGAGCAGTACTTC. Encoded protein: CSALGLAGAGGYEQYF.

This clonotype was seen ten or more times. The V gene is TRBV28, the J gene TRBJ1-1; D ambiguous. The CDR3 contains 16 residues. Germline lookup yields CDR1 MDHEN and CDR2 SYDVKM. V lost 3 bases to trimming and J lost 1 base, with 15 bases between them. The CDR3 nucleotides are TGTGCCAGCAGTTTGGCCCCCCCGCTGAGGAACACTGAAGCTTTCTTT. It specifies CASSLAPPLRNTEAFF.

This clonotype came up many times. The chain uses TRBV5-1 and TRBJ2-3, with D maybe TRBD2 (7 bases). CDR1 and CDR2 (germline): SGHRS, YFSETQ. The CDR3 consists of 14 residues. Trimming stripped 5 bases from V and 3 bases from J, with 13 bases between. The CDR3 nucleotides read TGCGCCAGCAGGTGGAGGGGGGGGACAGATACGCAGTATTTT. It is translated as CASRWRGGTDTQYF.

This clonotype was counted only a few times. V gene TRBV2 combines with J gene TRBJ2-2; D is unclear. V dropped 6 bases and J dropped 3 bases, with 17 bases sitting between them. The CDR3 runs 16 residues. Per the germline V gene, CDR1 is SNHLY and CDR2 is FYNNEI. The CDR3 reads CASSAPDSWYTGELFF. In nucleotides, the CDR3 is TGTGCCAGCAGCGCCCCGGATAGCTGGTACACCGGGGAGCTGTTTTTT.

CDR3: CASSLGFADTQYF. CDR3 DNA: TGTGCCAGCAGCTTGGGGTTCGCAGATACGCAGTATTTT. This chain joins TRBV7-3 and TRBJ2-3; no definite D call. The CDR3 has 13 amino acids. The germline CDR1 and CDR2 sequences are SGHTA and FQGTGA. Trimming took off 3 bases at V and 4 bases at J, with 8 bases between the two ends. Filled out from reference TRBV7-3 and TRBJ2-3, the complete variable domain reads GAGVSQTPSNKVTEKGKYVELRCDPISGHTALYWYRQSLGQGPEFLIYFQGTGAADDSGLPNDRFFAVRPEGSVSTLKIQRTERGDSAVYLCASSLGFADTQYFGPGTRLTVL.

This clonotype was seen ten or more times. V usage is TRBV9 and J usage is TRBJ1-3; 8 bases agree with TRBD1. This CDR3 is 20 amino acids long. The V segment lost 0 bases and the J segment 2 bases; nucleotides outside the gene matches: 16. The germline V gene has CDR1 SGDLS and CDR2 YYNGEE. The CDR3: CASSVAMTGAPAGAGNTIYF. Here the CDR3 DNA reads TGTGCCAGCAGCGTAGCTATGACAGGGGCCCCCGCGGGAGCTGGAAACACCATATATTTT. The full variable domain, its missing parts supplied by reference TRBV9 and TRBJ1-3, is DSGVTQTPKHLITATGQRVTLRCSPRSGDLSVYWYQQSLDQGLQFLIQYYNGEERAKGNILERFSAQQFPDLHSELNLSSLELGDSALYFCASSVAMTGAPAGAGNTIYFGEGSWLTVV.

In the case of this clonotype: Possible read error: a much larger clone is one base away. The gene calls are TRBV28 and TRBJ2-7; 10 bases match TRBD2. Germline CDR1 is MDHEN and CDR2 is SYDVKM. The CDR3 loop spans 15 amino acids. The CDR3 coding sequence is TGTGCCAGCAGTTTAGGTTCTAGCGGGAGCTACGACCAGTACTTC. Translation gives CASSLGSSGSYDQYF.

Details on this clonotype: A read error may be the cause here, since a much bigger clone is one base away. This rearrangement joins TRBV7-9 to TRBJ1-1; D might be TRBD1 (6 bases). Germline assignment: CDR1 SEHNR and CDR2 FQNEAQ (reference sequence). The CDR3 has 14 residues. V lost 2 bases and J 1 base, leaving 8 bases between the germline ends. CDR3 amino acids: CASSLWTANTEAFF. CDR3 nucleotide sequence: TGTGCCAGCAGCTTATGGACAGCGAACACTGAAGCTTTCTTT.